Each of the 11 T cell receptor beta chains below was sequenced from the same sample in a study of glioma-infiltrating T cells after dendritic cell vaccination. TCRdb keeps only in-frame clones here, not all; method: immunoSEQ multiplex PCR. The sample has over 80,000 clones; around four fifths are singletons. Time point defined: after dendritic cell vaccination, including at tumor progression/relapse. Specimen: blood, collected after dendritic cell vaccination. The receptors originated from a human donor with glioblastoma.

This chain connects TRBV6-5 to TRBJ1-2; D is unclear. This CDR3 is built from 15 residues. V dropped 7 bases and J dropped 0 bases, with 15 bases sitting between them. Germline V gene sequence: CDR1 MNHEY, CDR2 SVGAGI. CDR3 in amino acids: CASKLTQVSNYGYTF. Written as DNA, the CDR3 is TGTGCCAGCAAGCTGACGCAGGTCTCTAACTATGGCTACACCTTC.

The chain couples TRBV5-1 to TRBJ2-4; D is uncertain. Germline CDR1 SGHRS, CDR2 YFSETQ. Trimming took 0 bases from V and 0 from J, leaving 16 bases between them. The CDR3 runs to 18 residues. The CDR3 here is CASSLGIGAHVAKNIQYF. CDR3 nucleotide sequence: TGCGCCAGCAGCTTGGGTATCGGAGCACATGTAGCCAAAAACATTCAGTACTTC. Full variable domain (remainder filled in from reference TRBV5-1 and TRBJ2-4): KAGVTQTPRYLIKTRGQQVTLSCSPISGHRSVSWYQQTPGQGLQFLFEYFSETQRNKGNFPGRFSGRQFSNSRSEMNVSTLELGDSALYLCASSLGIGAHVAKNIQYFGAGTRLSVL.

This chain uses TRBV5-5 with TRBJ1-2, with D possibly TRBD1 on 5 matching bases. The CDR3 contains 15 residues. Trimming removed 2 bases from V and 8 bases from J, with 19 bases in between. The germline gives CDR1 SGHKS, CDR2 YYEKEE (reference sequence). CDR3 coding DNA: TGTGCCAGCAGCTTTTTGACTCAGGGTGGTGGAGGCTACACCTTC. Translated, it gives CASSFLTQGGGGYTF.

Concerning this clone itself: The sample holds other DNA sequences that translate to the same CDR3. The gene calls are TRBV5-6 and TRBJ2-6, with a possible D match to TRBD1 (6 bases). Per the germline V gene, CDR1 is SGHDT and CDR2 is YYEEEE. There are 14 residues in the CDR3. V dropped 7 bases and J dropped 3 bases, with 11 bases sitting between them. The CDR3 here is CASLQGSGANVLTF. DNA of the CDR3: TGTGCCAGCCTACAGGGTAGTGGGGCCAACGTCCTGACTTTC.

V gene TRBV18 combines with J gene TRBJ1-3; 9 nucleotides line up with TRBD1. CDR3 size: 14 residues. Per the germline V gene, CDR1 is KGHSH and CDR2 is LQKENI. The trim removed 9 bases at V and 8 bases at J, leaving 11 bases unmatched. The CDR3 region is CASLGTGRLDTIYF. In DNA, the CDR3 is TGTGCCAGTCTCGGGACAGGGCGCCTTGACACCATATATTTT.

V usage is TRBV19 and J usage is TRBJ1-1; D unclear. The V and J ends lost 6 bases and 1 base respectively, with 9 bases between them. This CDR3 has 13 amino acids. Germline V gene data show CDR1 as LNHDA and CDR2 as SQIVND (reference sequence). The CDR3 reads CASSPSGNTEAFF. In DNA, the CDR3 is TGTGCCAGTAGCCCTTCGGGGAACACTGAAGCTTTCTTT.

V is TRBV11-3 and J is TRBJ2-5; 12 nucleotides align to TRBD2. With 5 bases clipped from V and 3 bases from J, the junction kept 7 bases outside the gene matches. The V gene's germline CDR1 is SGHNT and CDR2 YENEEA. This CDR3 contains 16 residues. The CDR3 bases are TGTGCCAGCAGCGTTCAGACTAGCGGGAGAAAAGAGACCCAGTACTTC. Translated, it gives CASSVQTSGRKETQYF.

This chain links TRBV7-2 with TRBJ2-3; TRBD2 agrees at 7 bases. The junction had 5 bases not matched to a gene; V was cut back by 1 base and J by 1 base. This CDR3 spans 16 amino acids. The germline V gene encodes CDR1 SGHTA and CDR2 FQGNSA. CDR3: CASSLVRLAGTDTQYF. The CDR3 coding sequence is TGTGCCAGCAGCTTAGTTCGGCTAGCGGGCACAGATACGCAGTATTTT.

The CDR3 protein is CSVGDSYGYTF. Here the CDR3 DNA reads TGCAGCGTTGGAGACAGCTATGGCTACACCTTC. This sequence joins TRBV29-1 and TRBJ1-2; perhaps TRBD1 as D (5 bases). Trimming took 4 bases from V and 4 from J, leaving 7 bases between them. CDR1 is SQVTM, CDR2 ANQGSEA, per germline. The CDR3 has 11 amino acids.

This rearrangement joins TRBV4-1 to TRBJ2-1, with 10 nucleotides matching TRBD2. Germline CDR1 reads MGHRA; CDR2 reads YSYEKL. V lost 1 base, J lost 10 bases, and 7 bases stayed unmatched. The CDR3 consists of 15 residues. As DNA, the CDR3 is TGCGCCAGCAGCCAAGGGCTAGCGGGGGCCCTAGAGCAGTTCTTC. Translation gives CASSQGLAGALEQFF.

This clone was seen a few times. J is TRBJ2-7 and V is TRBV7-9; 12 bases are a match to TRBD1. Germline-derived CDR1 and CDR2 are SEHNR and FQNEAQ (reference sequence). The CDR3 runs 18 residues. With 5 bases clipped from V and 2 bases from J, the junction kept 13 bases outside the gene matches. The CDR3 coding sequence is TGTGCCAGCAGCCAGACTAACGCCCGGGACAGGGGGCCCTACGAGCAGTACTTC. Its translation: CASSQTNARDRGPYEQYF. The full variable domain, completed using reference TRBV7-9 and TRBJ2-7, is DTGVSQNPRHKITKRGQNVTFRCDPISEHNRLYWYRQTLGQGPEFLTYFQNEAQLEKSRLLSDRFSAERPKGSFSTLEIQRTEQGDSAMYLCASSQTNARDRGPYEQYFGPGTRLTVT.